Sequencing of this T cell receptor (beta chain) was carried out in a study of CD8 T cells in Susac syndrome. Peripheral blood CD8+ and CD4+ T cells were profiled by TCR beta sequencing. There are 19 residues in the CDR3. The germline V gene has CDR1 SEHNR and CDR2 FQNEAQ (reference sequence). The germline V and J ends were trimmed by 4 bases and 6 bases, with 28 bases remaining between them. Random hexamers were used to reverse transcribe about 0.5 to 1 ug of RNA. TCRdb ran MiXCR on the immunoSEQ multiplex PCR reads and lists one entry per CDR3 protein. The repertoire holds almost 450,000 distinct CDR3 sequences, with 85% to 90% as singletons.

This rearrangement joins TRBV7-9 to TRBJ2-1, with D possibly matching TRBD2 (5 bases). Sequencing used CD8+ T cells from PBMCs. The sequence derives from a human donor with multiple sclerosis. CDR3 protein: CASSYPFPGLILRVNEQFF. The DNA of the CDR3 is TGTGCCAGCAGCTACCCGTTCCCCGGGCTCATCTTGAGGGTCAATGAGCAGTTCTTC.